A single sample is the source of the 9 T cell receptor beta chains below, sequenced in a study of cytomegalovirus exposure and HLA in healthy donors (dated by TCRdb to about 2017). Receptor amplification or capture employed the immunoSEQ multiplex PCR assay. For the multiplex PCR, a mixture combining 60 forward primers for TCR Vbeta segments and 13 reverse primers for TCR Jbeta segments was used. TCRdb carries this immuneACCESS record with in-frame sequences only. Its versions omit some clonotypes, under half of them owing to an unresolved V gene in the studies checked, with the rest unexplained. Recorded for this sample are more than 55,000 clones; 83% of them occurred a single time. Clones ranked in the top ten supply roughly 4% of the sample. Sequencing was done on a sample of PBMCs. Receptors originate from a man aged 25 to 40 in good health and CMV-seronegative.

The V gene is TRBV7-6, the J gene TRBJ1-1, with 11 positions matching TRBD1. This CDR3 contains 16 residues. V lost 5 bases to trimming and J lost 3 bases; unmatched junction nucleotides: 8. Germline values: CDR1 SGHVS, CDR2 FNYEAQ. CDR3 region: CASSRDRGFDDTEAFF. The CDR3 coding sequence is TGTGCCAGCAGCCGGGACAGGGGGTTCGACGACACTGAAGCTTTCTTT.

The V and J genes are TRBV7-2 and TRBJ2-7, with 8 bases that match TRBD1. The CDR3 is 17 amino acids. J was trimmed by 0 bases and V by 2 bases; bases with no gene match: 9. CDR1 is SGHTA, CDR2 FQGNSA, per germline. The CDR3 loop reads CASSLRMGTGSSYEQYF. In DNA, the CDR3 is TGTGCCAGCAGCTTAAGAATGGGGACAGGTAGCTCCTACGAGCAGTACTTC.

The V and J genes are TRBV25-1 and TRBJ2-7; D perhaps matches TRBD2 (5 bases). There are 14 residues in the CDR3. The germline V gene encodes CDR1 MGHDK and CDR2 SYGVNS. Trimming removed 0 bases at V and 2 bases at J, with 8 bases between. CDR3 DNA sequence: TGTGCCAGCAGTGAATATGGAGCGGCCTACGAGCAGTACTTC. This sequence encodes CASSEYGAAYEQYF.

This sequence joins TRBV5-1 and TRBJ2-7; 7 bases fit TRBD1. The V and J ends lost 5 bases and 7 bases, in that order; junction bases with no gene match: 15. The CDR3 is 15 residues long. Per germline, CDR1 SGHRS and CDR2 YFSETQ. The CDR3 sequence: CASSSGQAGLGEQYF. The CDR3 region has the DNA TGCGCCAGCAGTTCCGGACAGGCAGGCCTTGGGGAGCAGTACTTC.

This sequence joins TRBV12-5 and TRBJ2-1; no definite D call. V was trimmed by 1 base and J by 4 bases, leaving 14 bases between them. The CDR3 has 16 amino acids. The germline gives CDR1 LGHNT, CDR2 FRNRAP. This chain's CDR3 is CASGLAHQIRYNEQFF. The CDR3 DNA reads TGTGCTAGTGGTTTGGCCCACCAAATCCGGTACAATGAGCAGTTCTTC.

The J gene is TRBJ2-7, the V gene TRBV5-8; 13 positions match TRBD2. Germline V lookup: CDR1 SGHTS, CDR2 YDEGEE. With 2 bases clipped from V and 3 bases from J, the junction kept 5 bases outside the gene matches. There are 16 residues in the CDR3. CDR3 in DNA: TGTGCCAGCAGCTTCCCGGGACTAGCGGGAAGCTACGAGCAGTACTTC. This gives the protein CASSFPGLAGSYEQYF. Drawing the rest from reference TRBV5-8 and TRBJ2-7, the complete variable domain is EAGVTQSPTHLIKTRGQQATLRCSPISGHTSVYWYQQALGLGLQFLLWYDEGEERNRGNFPPRFSGRQFPNYSSELNVNALELEDSALYLCASSFPGLAGSYEQYFGPGTRLTVT.

This chain connects TRBV11-2 to TRBJ2-1; possible D gene TRBD1, 6 bases. CDR1 and CDR2 from the germline V gene are SGHAT and FQNNGV. This CDR3 region has 16 residues. Trimming removed 5 bases at V and 0 bases at J, with 14 bases between. The CDR3 sequence: CASSPGVAGSYNEQFF. The CDR3 nucleotides read TGTGCCAGCAGCCCAGGGGTGGCGGGCTCCTACAATGAGCAGTTCTTC.

The V and J genes are TRBV5-1 and TRBJ2-1; 7 bases align to TRBD1. The germline V gene has CDR1 SGHRS and CDR2 YFSETQ. Unmatched junction bases numbered 2, after V lost 4 bases and J lost 4 bases. This CDR3 contains 13 residues. CDR3 region: CASSPGQYNEQFF. The CDR3 bases are TGCGCCAGCAGCCCGGGACAGTACAATGAGCAGTTCTTC.

The CDR3 DNA follows: TGTGCCAGCACCCCACCGATCGGGGAGACCCAGTACTTC. Its translation is CASTPPIGETQYF. The gene calls are TRBV6-5 and TRBJ2-5; unclear D gene. V was pared by 7 bases and J by 5 bases, with 14 bases between. Germline V lookup: CDR1 MNHEY, CDR2 SVGAGI. This CDR3 contains 13 residues.